The 18 T cell receptor beta chains in this list originate from one sample, sequenced in a study of blood T cell repertoires in COVID-19. TCRdb's copy holds only in-frame clones and misses some; the assay was immunoSEQ multiplex PCR. The table records 200,000 to 250,000 clones, roughly 88% of them present only once. The specimen sequenced was PBMCs or T cells enriched from blood (not recorded which). The receptor set was obtained from a woman between 45 and 65 years old with acute COVID-19.

This chain links TRBV14 with TRBJ2-1; TRBD2 matches 11 bases. The germline V gene has CDR1 SGHDN and CDR2 FVKESK. This CDR3 region has 16 residues. The J segment lost 4 bases and the V segment lost 6 bases, leaving 8 bases of the junction unmatched. For the CDR3, the DNA is TGTGCCAGCAGTCTCCCGGGACTAGCGGTATACAATGAGCAGTTCTTC. This encodes CASSLPGLAVYNEQFF. The full variable domain, its missing parts supplied by reference TRBV14 and TRBJ2-1, is EAGVTQFPSHSVIEKGQTVTLRCDPISGHDNLYWYRRVMGKEIKFLLHFVKESKQDESGMPNNRFLAERTGGTYSTLKVQPAELEDSGVYFCASSLPGLAVYNEQFFGPGTRLTVL.

This sequence joins TRBV28 and TRBJ2-6; the match to TRBD1 covers 7 bases. CDR1 MDHEN and CDR2 SYDVKM come from the germline V gene. The CDR3 consists of 16 residues. The J segment lost 2 bases and the V segment lost 6 bases, leaving 7 bases of the junction unmatched. DNA of the CDR3: TGTGCCAGCAGGAGACAGGGAATAGCTGGGGCCAACGTCCTGACTTTC. Protein sequence: CASRRQGIAGANVLTF.

A few counts support this clone. The chain employs TRBV5-1 and TRBJ2-7; 7 positions match TRBD2. There are 13 residues in the CDR3. The germline CDR1 and CDR2 sequences are SGHRS and YFSETQ. V shed 4 bases, J shed 3 bases, and the junction held 4 bases outside the gene matches. As DNA, the CDR3 is TGCGCCAGCAGCCCGACTAGCAGCTACGAGCAGTACTTC. Translated: CASSPTSSYEQYF.

This chain connects TRBV6-5 to TRBJ2-3; possibly TRBD2 for D (5 bases). V was clipped by 2 bases and J by 3 bases, with 12 bases between them. CDR1 and CDR2 from the germline V gene are MNHEY and SVGAGI. This CDR3 region has 15 residues. CDR3 region: CASSYLPGSTDTQYF. The CDR3 DNA is TGTGCCAGCAGTTACCTGCCGGGGTCAACAGATACGCAGTATTTT.

The genes are TRBV27 and TRBJ1-6; D call uncertain. The V gene lost 7 bases and the J gene lost 0 bases, with 10 bases spanning the gap. This CDR3 has 15 residues. Looked up from germline, CDR1 is MNHEY and CDR2 is SMNVEV (reference sequence). CDR3 sequence reads: CASTPASSYNSPLHF. CDR3 coding DNA: TGTGCCAGCACCCCCGCGAGCTCCTATAATTCACCCCTCCACTTT.

The chain uses TRBV28 and TRBJ1-5; TRBD1 is a possible D gene (5 bases). Trimming took 1 base from V and 4 from J, leaving 14 bases between them. Germline lookup yields CDR1 MDHEN and CDR2 SYDVKM. This CDR3 has 16 amino acids. CDR3 in amino acids: CASSLSFRGKNQPQHF. The CDR3 nucleotides are TGTGCCAGCAGTTTATCGTTTAGGGGAAAGAATCAGCCCCAGCATTTT. The variable domain in full, completed from reference TRBV28 and TRBJ1-5, reads DVKVTQSSRYLVKRTGEKVFLECVQDMDHENMFWYRQDPGLGLRLIYFSYDVKMKEKGDIPEGYSVSREKKERFSLILESASTNQTSMYLCASSLSFRGKNQPQHFGDGTRLSIL.

The chain joins TRBV7-8 to TRBJ2-1, with 9 bases lining up with TRBD2. The V gene's germline CDR1 is SGHVS and CDR2 FQNEAQ. V lost 2 bases and J lost 3; bases outside the gene matches: 5. The length of the CDR3 is 16 residues. The CDR3: CASSLFLAGFYNEQFF. In DNA form, the CDR3 reads TGTGCCAGCAGCTTATTTCTAGCGGGATTCTACAATGAGCAGTTCTTC.

The V call is TRBV19, the J call TRBJ2-7; 12 positions match TRBD2. CDR1 is LNHDA and CDR2 is SQIVND in the germline V gene (reference sequence). With V trimmed by 2 bases and J by 3 bases, 2 bases remained unmatched. The CDR3 length is 15 residues. The CDR3, as DNA: TGTGCCAGTAGTATAATGACTAGCGGGAGCTACGAGCAGTACTTC. This gives the protein CASSIMTSGSYEQYF.

V usage is TRBV4-2 and J usage is TRBJ2-7; the D gene is possibly TRBD1 (6 bases). CDR1 is LGHNA, CDR2 YNFKEQ, per germline. V shed 7 bases and J shed 3 bases, with 19 bases lying between them. There are 15 residues in the CDR3. CDR3 DNA sequence: TGTGCCAGCATTTCACGGGAACACAGGGACTACGAGCAGTACTTC. Translating it yields CASISREHRDYEQYF.

The chain employs TRBV6-5 and TRBJ2-5; D may be TRBD1 (5 bases). The germline gives CDR1 MNHEY, CDR2 SVGAGI. The CDR3 has 14 amino acids. V was cut by 0 bases and J by 5 bases, with 10 bases left in between. The CDR3: CASSYSRVTETQYF. The CDR3 region has the DNA TGTGCCAGCAGTTACTCCAGGGTCACTGAGACCCAGTACTTC.

The chain combines TRBV5-4 with TRBJ1-1, with a weak D call TRBD1 (5 bases). CDR1 is SGHNT, CDR2 YYREEE, per germline (reference sequence). Trimming took off 3 bases at V and 0 bases at J, with 6 bases between the two ends. This CDR3 contains 13 residues. CDR3 in amino acids: CASSSDMNTEAFF. In DNA form, the CDR3 reads TGTGCCAGCAGCTCGGACATGAACACTGAAGCTTTCTTT.

This chain joins TRBV19 and TRBJ1-4; the D gene is possibly TRBD1 (6 bases). Trimming left V 2 bases short and J 10 bases short, with 14 bases between. This CDR3 spans 14 amino acids. The V gene's germline CDR1 is LNHDA and CDR2 SQIVND (reference sequence). In DNA form, the CDR3 reads TGTGCCAGTAGTATACAGGGGCCTGGAGGAAAACTGTTTTTT. Translated: CASSIQGPGGKLFF. The full variable domain, with the rest looked up from reference TRBV19 and TRBJ1-4, is DGGITQSPKYLFRKEGQNVTLSCEQNLNHDAMYWYRQDPGQGLRLIYYSQIVNDFQKGDIAEGYSVSREKKESFPLTVTSAQKNPTAFYLCASSIQGPGGKLFFGSGTQLSVL.

The genes are TRBV28 and TRBJ1-2; D remains ambiguous. The V and J ends lost 0 bases and 8 bases respectively, with 10 bases between them. CDR1 is MDHEN, CDR2 SYDVKM, per germline. CDR3 length: 13 residues. CDR3 DNA: TGTGCCAGCAGTTTATGGACCTTACAGGGCTACACCTTC. Translation gives CASSLWTLQGYTF.

The chain is built from TRBV6-6 and TRBJ2-7, with 10 bases that match TRBD2. The germline CDR1 and CDR2 sequences are MNHNY and SVGAGI (reference sequence). J gave up 1 base and V 8 bases, and 11 bases lay outside the gene matches. The CDR3 consists of 16 residues. The DNA of the CDR3 is TGTGCCAGCGAGGGAGCGGGAGGGCCATTTTCCTACGAGCAGTACTTC. Residues: CASEGAGGPFSYEQYF.

The chain carries TRBV9 and TRBJ2-7, with TRBD1 as a possible D gene (6 bases). V was shortened by 4 bases and J by 4 bases, with 12 bases between the two germline ends. CDR1 SGDLS and CDR2 YYNGEE come from the germline V gene. The CDR3 has 13 amino acids. The CDR3 DNA sequence: TGTGCCAGCAGCTCAGGGGTGGAATACGAGCAGTACTTC. Encoded protein: CASSSGVEYEQYF. The full variable domain, completed using reference TRBV9 and TRBJ2-7, is DSGVTQTPKHLITATGQRVTLRCSPRSGDLSVYWYQQSLDQGLQFLIQYYNGEERAKGNILERFSAQQFPDLHSELNLSSLELGDSALYFCASSSGVEYEQYFGPGTRLTVT.

The chain employs TRBV19 and TRBJ2-5; D possibly corresponds to TRBD1 (6 bases). CDR1 is LNHDA and CDR2 is SQIVND in the germline V gene (reference sequence). The CDR3 length is 16 residues. Trimming removed 2 bases at V and 2 bases at J, with 15 bases between. The CDR3 reads CASSIYGAGAQETQYF. Here the CDR3 DNA reads TGTGCCAGTAGTATATACGGGGCAGGGGCTCAAGAGACCCAGTACTTC.

The J gene is TRBJ2-2, the V gene TRBV3-1 (or the pseudogene TRBV3-2); D possibly corresponds to TRBD1 (6 bases). Trimming shortened V by 1 base and J by 2 bases, and 17 bases separated the two germline ends. CDR3 length: 18 amino acids. Germline CDR1 reads LGHDT; CDR2 reads YNNKEL (reference sequence). The CDR3 DNA reads TGTGCCAGCAGCCAAGCTGTATCAGGGGTTTTTAACACCGGGGAGCTGTTTTTT. Its translation: CASSQAVSGVFNTGELFF.

This rearrangement joins TRBV30 to TRBJ2-1; D might be TRBD2 (5 bases). CDR3 length: 13 amino acids. The V end lost 0 bases, the J end lost 4 bases, and 7 bases lay between the germline ends. Germline V gene lookup returns CDR1 GTSNPN and CDR2 SVGIG (reference sequence). The CDR3 DNA reads TGTGCCTGGAGTGTAGGGAGATACAATGAGCAGTTCTTC. Encoded protein: CAWSVGRYNEQFF.